The 19 T cell receptor beta chains given below trace back to one sample, sequenced in a study of blood T cell repertoires in COVID-19. The data were produced by immunoSEQ multiplex PCR, yet TCRdb's version contains in-frame clones alone and is incomplete. The sample carries about 110,000 clones, approximately 72% recorded once. Material: peripheral blood. The source of these receptors is an older woman with acute or convalescent COVID-19.

J is TRBJ1-1 and V is TRBV6-5; tentative D call: TRBD1 (5 bases). Germline-derived CDR1 and CDR2 are MNHEY and SVGAGI. Trimming pared 2 bases from V and 1 base from J, leaving 8 bases between. CDR3 length: 14 residues. DNA for the CDR3: TGTGCCAGCAGTTACCAGGGATCGAACACTGAAGCTTTCTTT. Protein sequence: CASSYQGSNTEAFF.

This clone was counted once. This chain uses TRBV5-1 with TRBJ2-2; 12 positions match TRBD1. Trimming at V came to 3 bases and at J to 7 bases, leaving 16 bases not matched to a gene. This CDR3 comprises 19 residues. The germline V gene encodes CDR1 SGHRS and CDR2 YFSETQ. This CDR3 is CASSWAPAGTGGLSGELFF. CDR3 nucleotide sequence: TGCGCCAGCAGCTGGGCCCCCGCCGGGACAGGGGGCCTAAGCGGGGAGCTGTTTTTT.

This clone was seen more than once but under ten times. This rearrangement joins TRBV2 to TRBJ2-7; 16 nucleotides match TRBD2. The germline V gene encodes CDR1 SNHLY and CDR2 FYNNEI. The CDR3 totals 18 residues. The junction had 9 bases not matched to a gene; V was cut back by 7 bases and J by 0 bases. CDR3 amino acids: CASTGTSGGASPSYEQYF. CDR3 nucleotide sequence: TGTGCCAGCACCGGGACTAGCGGGGGGGCTTCCCCCTCCTACGAGCAGTACTTC.

J is TRBJ2-2 and V is TRBV30; D not certain. Germline CDR1 reads GTSNPN; CDR2 reads SVGIG (reference sequence). With 2 bases removed from V and 3 bases from J, the gap between germline ends came to 13 bases. The length of the CDR3 is 15 residues. The CDR3 spells CAWSLWAPDTGELFF. DNA of the CDR3: TGTGCCTGGAGTCTCTGGGCCCCTGACACCGGGGAGCTGTTTTTT.

The chain recombines TRBV7-2 with TRBJ1-6; TRBD1 matches 8 bases. J was trimmed by 4 bases and V by 5 bases; bases with no gene match: 7. The CDR3 has 16 amino acids. From germline, CDR1 is SGHTA and CDR2 FQGNSA. The CDR3 loop is CASSSRTGRYNSPLHF. DNA for the CDR3: TGTGCCAGCAGCAGCAGGACAGGGAGATATAATTCACCCCTCCACTTT.

This chain links TRBV5-1 with TRBJ2-7, with D uncertain. Trimming took 0 bases from V and 6 from J, leaving 13 bases between them. The length of the CDR3 is 14 residues. The germline gives CDR1 SGHRS, CDR2 YFSETQ. The CDR3 bases are TGCGCCAGCAGCTTGGAAGAGCCTCCCGGCGAGCAGTACTTC. This sequence encodes CASSLEEPPGEQYF.

The V call is TRBV28, the J call TRBJ2-3, with D hard to call. Germline assignment: CDR1 MDHEN and CDR2 SYDVKM. Trimming removed 6 bases at V and 6 bases at J, with 10 bases between. The CDR3 is 12 amino acids. DNA for the CDR3: TGTGCCAGCAGCCCCGAGTATGATACGCAGTATTTT. This codes for CASSPEYDTQYF.

The chain is built from TRBV6-5 and TRBJ1-5; perhaps TRBD1 as D (5 bases). This CDR3 contains 14 residues. Trimming shortened V by 7 bases and J by 4 bases, and 14 bases separated the two germline ends. Germline CDR1 reads MNHEY; CDR2 reads SVGAGI. For the CDR3, the DNA is TGTGCCAGCAAACAAACCCAGGGAAATCAGCCCCAGCATTTT. Residues: CASKQTQGNQPQHF.

The CDR3 sequence is CASSPWGEAYNEQFF. CDR3 DNA: TGTGCCAGCAGCCCTTGGGGGGAGGCCTACAATGAGCAGTTCTTC. The chain couples TRBV9 to TRBJ2-1, with a tentative D call TRBD2 (6 bases). The CDR3 is 15 amino acids. V was clipped by 4 bases and J by 2 bases, with 13 bases between them. Germline CDR1 SGDLS, CDR2 YYNGEE.

The chain joins TRBV28 to TRBJ2-5; D is possibly TRBD2 (7 bases). In germline, CDR1 is MDHEN, CDR2 SYDVKM. CDR3 length: 14 amino acids. The V end lost 4 bases, the J end lost 2 bases, and 11 bases lay between the germline ends. CDR3 DNA: TGTGCCAGCAGTTACGCGGGGGCGCAAGAGACCCAGTACTTC. This sequence encodes CASSYAGAQETQYF.

The V gene is TRBV5-1, the J gene TRBJ1-5; possible D gene TRBD1, 5 bases. Between the trimmed V and J ends, which lost 4 bases and 0 bases, there was a span of 11 bases. Germline CDR1 and CDR2: SGHRS and YFSETQ. This CDR3 is built from 15 residues. The CDR3 spells CASSEGHSSNQPQHF. CDR3 DNA: TGCGCCAGCAGCGAAGGACATTCTAGCAATCAGCCCCAGCATTTT.

This clone was recorded only once. The V and J genes are TRBV7-8 and TRBJ1-1; the D is unclear. Germline CDR1 is SGHVS and CDR2 is FQNEAQ. This CDR3 is 13 amino acids long. Trimming cost V 5 bases and J 4 bases, with 11 bases left between them. The CDR3 protein is CASSPSTVTEAFF. The CDR3, as DNA: TGTGCCAGCAGCCCATCAACGGTCACTGAAGCTTTCTTT.

The gene calls are TRBV10-2 and TRBJ1-1; TRBD1 matches at 8 bases. Germline V CDR1 and CDR2: WSHSY, SAAADI. J gave up 6 bases and V 0 bases, and 3 bases lay outside the gene matches. The CDR3 runs to 14 residues. In DNA, the CDR3 is TGCGCCAGCAGTGAGTCGTCAGGGGGCTCTGAAGCTTTCTTT. As protein: CASSESSGGSEAFF.

This chain uses TRBV29-1 with TRBJ1-2, with 8 bases fitting TRBD1. The germline V gene has CDR1 SQVTM and CDR2 ANQGSEA. The V segment lost 6 bases and the J segment 4 bases; nucleotides outside the gene matches: 16. The CDR3 spans 16 residues. In DNA, the CDR3 is TGCAGCGTCGTTTATCAGGACAGGGCTTGGCTCTATGGCTACACCTTC. Translated: CSVVYQDRAWLYGYTF.

The chain is built from TRBV5-5 and TRBJ1-1, with TRBD1 as a possible D gene (6 bases). The ends were cut back, 4 bases at V and 1 base at J, with 11 bases in the middle. The length of the CDR3 is 14 residues. Germline V lookup: CDR1 SGHKS, CDR2 YYEKEE (reference sequence). Written as DNA, the CDR3 is TGTGCCAGCAGCCTGCCGGGACAGAACACTGAAGCTTTCTTT. Translating it yields CASSLPGQNTEAFF.

The chain carries TRBV29-1 and TRBJ1-2, with TRBD1 matching 7 bases. The V gene end was trimmed by 7 bases and the J gene end by 2 bases; junction bases not matched to a gene: 4. The CDR3 extends over 12 amino acids. The V gene's germline CDR1 is SQVTM and CDR2 ANQGSEA. This chain's CDR3 is CSGAGGNYGYTF. CDR3 in DNA: TGCAGCGGAGCAGGGGGGAACTATGGCTACACCTTC.

The V call is TRBV5-1, the J call TRBJ1-5; perhaps TRBD1 as D (5 bases). Trimming took 0 bases from V and 0 from J, leaving 7 bases between them. The CDR3 loop spans 15 amino acids. Germline CDR1 reads SGHRS; CDR2 reads YFSETQ. This chain's CDR3 is CASSLEGNSNQPQHF. Here the CDR3 DNA reads TGCGCCAGCAGCTTGGAGGGGAATAGCAATCAGCCCCAGCATTTT. The whole variable domain, filled in from reference TRBV5-1 and TRBJ1-5, reads KAGVTQTPRYLIKTRGQQVTLSCSPISGHRSVSWYQQTPGQGLQFLFEYFSETQRNKGNFPGRFSGRQFSNSRSEMNVSTLELGDSALYLCASSLEGNSNQPQHFGDGTRLSIL.

The chain combines TRBV3-1 (or the pseudogene TRBV3-2) with TRBJ2-1, with 14 bases that match TRBD2. The CDR3 has 16 residues. Germline trimming cut 4 bases from V and 9 bases from J; bases unmatched to any gene: 8. Germline V CDR1 and CDR2: LGHDT, YNNKEL (reference sequence). In DNA form, the CDR3 reads TGTGCCAGCAGCCTTCGGACTAGCGGGGGGCCCACTGAGCAGTTCTTC. Protein product: CASSLRTSGGPTEQFF.

The chain carries TRBV19 and TRBJ1-4, with 10 bases lining up with TRBD1. With 8 bases clipped from V and 4 bases from J, the junction kept 13 bases outside the gene matches. CDR1 is LNHDA, CDR2 SQIVND, per germline (reference sequence). The CDR3 is 17 residues long. The CDR3 here is CASAVRQGANHNEKLFF. CDR3 coding DNA: TGTGCCAGTGCCGTACGACAGGGGGCTAACCATAATGAAAAACTGTTTTTT.